This T cell receptor beta chain was captured by sequencing in a study of human T cells and chemical hapten exposure. Study in general: TCR yields per sample varied mostly from small pooled library volume differences.

This clonotype was counted between two and nine times. Its antigen is unknown. TCRdb redid the calling of the RACE reads with MiXCR, one entry per CDR3 protein. The profile covers around 120,000 distinct CDR3 sequences, with about 13% appearing a single time and approximately 3% taken by the ten largest. Findings of the study overall: Sensitizing with DPC caused no change in TCRs above 1 in 1000 frequency. Significantly greater numbers of large CDR3 similarity clusters came from expanded TCRs than from controls.

Time point reported: pre-sensitization, week 0. The sample's treatment: therapeutic diphenylcyclopropenone sensitization with weekly scalp DPC. Each patch test followed a blood draw. Trimming took 4 bases from V and 10 from J, leaving 14 bases between them. The CDR3 totals 12 residues. CDR1 is SQVTM and CDR2 is ANQGSEA in the germline V gene. The sequencing here drew on whole blood, taken in connection with sensitization to the hapten diphenylcyclopropenone (DPC). This receptor was identified in a woman aged 18-29 years with alopecia areata. Some clones in this sample may be carry-over from other donors' samples. V gene TRBV29-1 combines with J gene TRBJ2-1; no reliable D call. CDR3 in DNA: TGCAGCGTTGGACATACTGCAGGAGAGCAGTTCTTC. This gives the protein CSVGHTAGEQFF.